The 15 T cell receptor beta chains below were found in one sample sequenced in a study of shared T cell receptors in the human thymus. Produced via immunoSEQ multiplex PCR; TCRdb's table is partial and in-frame only. The repertoire holds about 540,000 clones, about 84% seen once, with about 0.014% in the top ten. This sample also appeared in a second study, on human thymus T cells.

Sequenced material: thymocytes. These receptor sequences come from a boy under three years old with a congenital heart defect.

CDR3 region: CSVEDLNEKLFF. DNA of the CDR3: TGCAGCGTTGAAGATCTTAATGAAAAACTGTTTTTT. This chain links TRBV29-1 with TRBJ1-4; unclear D gene. V gave up 0 bases and J gave up 4 bases, with 3 bases separating them. The length of the CDR3 is 12 residues. Germline values: CDR1 SQVTM, CDR2 ANQGSEA. Combining the CDR3 with reference TRBV29-1 and TRBJ1-4 gives the whole variable domain SAVISQKPSRDICQRGTSLTIQCQVDSQVTMMFWYRQQPGQSLTLIATANQGSEATYESGFVIDKFPISRPNLTFSTLTVSNMSPEDSSIYLCSVEDLNEKLFFGSGTQLSVL.

V is TRBV4-3 and J is TRBJ2-5, with D possibly being TRBD1 (5 bases). The CDR3 is 14 residues long. V dropped 0 bases and J dropped 10 bases, with 15 bases sitting between them. Germline CDR1 is LGHNA and CDR2 is YSLEER. The CDR3 sequence: CASSQDWGAGIQYF. DNA of the CDR3: TGCGCCAGCAGCCAAGACTGGGGCGCTGGGATCCAGTACTTC.

The V and J genes are TRBV7-3 and TRBJ2-5; TRBD2 aligns across 10 bases. This CDR3 has 14 amino acids. Germline lookup yields CDR1 SGHTA and CDR2 FQGTGA. With V trimmed by 5 bases and J by 5 bases, 5 bases remained unmatched. As DNA, the CDR3 is TGTGCCAGCAGCCCACTAGCGGGAACTGAGACCCAGTACTTC. Translating gives CASSPLAGTETQYF.

The chain joins TRBV5-5 to TRBJ2-7; D possibly corresponds to TRBD1 (5 bases). Per germline, CDR1 SGHKS and CDR2 YYEKEE (reference sequence). CDR3 length equals 14 residues. V lost 0 bases to trimming and J lost 7 bases, with 14 bases between them. The CDR3 bases are TGTGCCAGCAGCTTGGCCACCACAAAGGGGGAGCAGTACTTC. Amino acid sequence: CASSLATTKGEQYF.

V and J are TRBV7-8 and TRBJ1-4; the D gene is possibly TRBD1 (5 bases). This CDR3 spans 17 amino acids. CDR1 and CDR2 (germline): SGHVS, FQNEAQ. The V end was cut by 5 bases, the J end by 6 bases, with 22 bases between. The CDR3 DNA follows: TGTGCCAGCAGCCCTCTAGCCCGGTCGGGGGGAGATGAAAAACTGTTTTTT. It specifies CASSPLARSGGDEKLFF.

J is TRBJ1-4 and V is TRBV19, with D unclear. The CDR3 extends over 11 amino acids. V was pared by 7 bases and J by 4 bases, with 4 bases between. The germline gives CDR1 LNHDA, CDR2 SQIVND (reference sequence). CDR3 in DNA: TGTGCCAGTACCTTTAATGAAAAACTGTTTTTT. Its protein is CASTFNEKLFF.

The rearrangement joins TRBV4-3 to TRBJ2-4, with 9 bases fitting TRBD1. Germline V gene data show CDR1 as LGHNA and CDR2 as YSLEER. V dropped 3 bases and J dropped 7; count of bases not matched to a gene: 7. The CDR3 is 15 residues long. The CDR3 sequence is CASSQTAGQGNIQYF. DNA for the CDR3: TGCGCCAGCAGCCAGACCGCCGGACAGGGGAACATTCAGTACTTC.

This chain links TRBV28 with TRBJ2-3, with D perhaps matching TRBD2 (7 bases). Germline assignment: CDR1 MDHEN and CDR2 SYDVKM. The V end lost 3 bases, the J end lost 0 bases, and 19 bases lay between the germline ends. The CDR3 has 18 residues. CDR3 DNA sequence: TGTGCCAGCAGTTTGGTTGGGGGGCGGGAGAGTAGCACAGATACGCAGTATTTT. The encoded protein is CASSLVGGRESSTDTQYF.

The chain links TRBV7-9 to TRBJ2-7; possibly TRBD2 for D (5 bases). Trimming shortened V by 2 bases and J by 0 bases, and 11 bases separated the two germline ends. The CDR3 totals 15 residues. Germline-derived CDR1 and CDR2 are SEHNR and FQNEAQ (reference sequence). The chain's CDR3 is CASSLILGSSYEQYF. Written as DNA, the CDR3 is TGTGCCAGCAGCTTAATATTAGGGAGCTCCTACGAGCAGTACTTC.

V and J are TRBV7-9 and TRBJ2-5; 7 nucleotides align to TRBD1. V trimming: 5 bases; J trimming: 2 bases; junction bases outside the gene matches: 5. The CDR3 loop spans 14 amino acids. In germline, CDR1 is SEHNR, CDR2 FQNEAQ (reference sequence). The CDR3 sequence is CASSDRTGQETQYF. Written as DNA, the CDR3 is TGTGCCAGCAGCGACCGGACAGGTCAAGAGACCCAGTACTTC. The full variable domain, in which reference TRBV7-9 and TRBJ2-5 provide the parts outside the CDR3, is DTGVSQNPRHKITKRGQNVTFRCDPISEHNRLYWYRQTLGQGPEFLTYFQNEAQLEKSRLLSDRFSAERPKGSFSTLEIQRTEQGDSAMYLCASSDRTGQETQYFGPGTRLLVL.

This clone showed up just a few times. The chain links TRBV7-8 to TRBJ2-3; TRBD2 aligns across 7 bases. This CDR3 contains 15 residues. CDR1 SGHVS and CDR2 FQNEAQ come from the germline V gene. The V gene end was trimmed by 4 bases and the J gene end by 2 bases; junction bases not matched to a gene: 6. The CDR3 spells CASSSLREDTDTQYF. CDR3 coding DNA: TGTGCCAGCAGCTCCCTCCGGGAGGACACAGATACGCAGTATTTT.

This chain uses TRBV4-1 with TRBJ1-1; perhaps TRBD1 as D (6 bases). Germline loops: CDR1 MGHRA, CDR2 YSYEKL. The CDR3 has 18 residues. The germline V and J ends were trimmed by 0 bases and 1 base, with 18 bases remaining between them. As DNA, the CDR3 is TGCGCCAGCAGCCAAGATCATGGGCGAACAGGGTCGAACACTGAAGCTTTCTTT. Translating it yields CASSQDHGRTGSNTEAFF.

The CDR3 loop reads CASSGRASYEQYF. The CDR3 DNA reads as TGTGCCAGCAGCGGGCGGGCGTCCTACGAGCAGTACTTC. This rearrangement joins TRBV9 to TRBJ2-7; weak D call: TRBD2 (5 bases). CDR3 size: 13 residues. The germline V gene encodes CDR1 SGDLS and CDR2 YYNGEE. V was cut by 3 bases and J by 1 base, with 8 bases left in between.

The chain combines TRBV15 with TRBJ1-3; D perhaps matches TRBD1 (6 bases). CDR3 length: 20 residues. The germline V and J ends were trimmed by 0 bases and 2 bases, with 23 bases remaining between them. Germline lookup yields CDR1 LNHNV and CDR2 YYDKDF (reference sequence). CDR3 residues: CATSRDPNLGGGPAGNTIYF. CDR3 DNA sequence: TGTGCCACCAGCAGAGATCCTAATCTTGGGGGGGGGCCAGCTGGAAACACCATATATTTT.

This clone showed up just once. The chain links TRBV4-1 to TRBJ2-5, with 12 bases aligning to TRBD2. The V gene's germline CDR1 is MGHRA and CDR2 YSYEKL. The CDR3 contains 17 residues. The ends lost 1 base at V and 0 bases at J; junction bases unmatched: 3. CDR3 DNA sequence: TGCGCCAGCAGCCAAGTGCTAGCGGGGGGGTACCAAGAGACCCAGTACTTC. Translating it yields CASSQVLAGGYQETQYF.